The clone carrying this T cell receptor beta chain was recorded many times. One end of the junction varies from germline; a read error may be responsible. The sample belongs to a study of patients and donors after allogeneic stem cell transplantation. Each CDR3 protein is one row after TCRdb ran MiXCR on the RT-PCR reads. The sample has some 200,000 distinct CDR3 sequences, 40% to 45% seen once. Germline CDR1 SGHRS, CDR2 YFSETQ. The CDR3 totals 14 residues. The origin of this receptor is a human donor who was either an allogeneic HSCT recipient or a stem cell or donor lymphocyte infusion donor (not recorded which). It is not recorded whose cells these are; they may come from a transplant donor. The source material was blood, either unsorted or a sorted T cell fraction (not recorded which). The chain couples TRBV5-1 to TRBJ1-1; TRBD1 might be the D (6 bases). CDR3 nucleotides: TGTGCCAGCAGTTTAGGGGGGCCCAACACTGAAGCTTTCTTT. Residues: CASSLGGPNTEAFF.